This passage covers 14 T cell receptor beta chains from one sample sequenced in a study of OX40 agonist ivuxolimab in advanced cancers. The library was generated by the immunoSEQ multiplex PCR assay. TCRdb retrieved this table from immuneACCESS and kept in-frame rearrangements only. Not all clones are present; in checked studies, unresolved V genes account for under half, and no reason is known for the remainder. The table for this sample lists 65,000 to 90,000 clones; 70% to 90% of them were counted only once. In total, the top ten clones hold 0.4% to 0.55% of the sample. Source: CD4+ or CD8+ T cells sorted from blood, taken in a trial of the OX40 agonist ivuxolimab. All receptors derive from an adult with an advanced solid tumor such as melanoma, head and neck, liver or kidney cancer.

This chain uses TRBV6-1 with TRBJ2-1; 10 bases are a match to TRBD1. Trimming took 2 bases from V and 7 from J; bases not matched to a gene: 5. The CDR3 runs 15 residues. The germline V gene encodes CDR1 MNHNS and CDR2 SASEGT. In nucleotides, the CDR3 is TGTGCCAGCAGTGAATGGGACAGGGGTTGGAATGAGCAGTTCTTC. As protein: CASSEWDRGWNEQFF.

The chain employs TRBV5-1 and TRBJ2-2; maybe TRBD2 (6 bases). The V end was cut by 0 bases, the J end by 0 bases, with 6 bases between. CDR1 is SGHRS and CDR2 is YFSETQ in the germline V gene. The CDR3 consists of 15 residues. The CDR3 DNA follows: TGCGCCAGCAGCTTGGGACTAGCGAACACCGGGGAGCTGTTTTTT. This sequence encodes CASSLGLANTGELFF.

The chain links TRBV5-4 to TRBJ2-5, with TRBD1 matching 10 bases. The CDR3 runs 14 residues. Germline lookup yields CDR1 SGHNT and CDR2 YYREEE (reference sequence). V gave up 4 bases and J gave up 4 bases; unmatched junction bases: 4. The CDR3 DNA reads TGTGCCAGCAGCAGCGGGACAGGGGTAGAGACCCAGTACTTC. Its translation: CASSSGTGVETQYF.

This chain uses TRBV25-1 with TRBJ2-1; 10 positions agree with TRBD1. Germline-derived CDR1 and CDR2 are MGHDK and SYGVNS. The CDR3 extends over 15 amino acids. V was clipped by 5 bases and J by 4 bases; unmatched bases: 5. CDR3 in DNA: TGTGCCAGCAGTCCCCGACAGGGGGCTTACAATGAGCAGTTCTTC. Protein: CASSPRQGAYNEQFF.

About this clone: The sample has other DNA sequences that encode this CDR3 too. The gene calls are TRBV14 and TRBJ1-2; TRBD1 matches 9 bases. The CDR3 is 14 residues long. In germline, CDR1 is SGHDN, CDR2 FVKESK. V lost 4 bases to trimming and J lost 8 bases; unmatched junction nucleotides: 8. CDR3 DNA: TGTGCCAGCAGCCGACCGGGACAGGGAGGGGGCTACACCTTC. Its translation is CASSRPGQGGGYTF. The variable domain in full, with the rest retrieved from reference TRBV14 and TRBJ1-2, is EAGVTQFPSHSVIEKGQTVTLRCDPISGHDNLYWYRRVMGKEIKFLLHFVKESKQDESGMPNNRFLAERTGGTYSTLKVQPAELEDSGVYFCASSRPGQGGGYTFGSGTRLTVV.

The V gene is TRBV14, the J gene TRBJ2-7; 7 positions match TRBD2. The V gene end was trimmed by 6 bases and the J gene end by 0 bases; junction bases not matched to a gene: 8. CDR3 length: 15 amino acids. Looked up from germline, CDR1 is SGHDN and CDR2 is FVKESK. The CDR3 sequence: CASSLLAESSYEQYF. The CDR3 DNA reads as TGTGCCAGCAGTTTGCTAGCGGAAAGCTCCTACGAGCAGTACTTC. Supplemented by reference TRBV14 and TRBJ2-7, the full variable domain reads EAGVTQFPSHSVIEKGQTVTLRCDPISGHDNLYWYRRVMGKEIKFLLHFVKESKQDESGMPNNRFLAERTGGTYSTLKVQPAELEDSGVYFCASSLLAESSYEQYFGPGTRLTVT.

Remarks on this clone: A read error may produce the germline difference seen at one junction end. J is TRBJ2-2 and V is TRBV11-1; 9 nucleotides agree with TRBD2. CDR3 length: 15 amino acids. Germline V gene data show CDR1 as SGHAT and CDR2 as FQDESV (reference sequence). For the CDR3, the DNA is TGTGCCGGCAGCTTAGCGGGGGCGAACACCGGGGAGCTGTTTTTT. Translation: CAGSLAGANTGELFF.

The rearrangement joins TRBV7-3 to TRBJ2-1; possibly TRBD2 for D (6 bases). Germline CDR1 is SGHTA and CDR2 is FQGTGA. V was clipped by 2 bases and J by 1 base, with 9 bases between them. The CDR3 sequence is 15 residues long. Here the CDR3 reads CASSLGRTSYNEQFF. DNA for the CDR3: TGTGCCAGCAGCTTAGGGAGGACATCCTACAATGAGCAGTTCTTC.

The chain uses TRBV27 and TRBJ2-7; no clear D. V lost 3 bases to trimming and J lost 2 bases, with 8 bases between them. The CDR3 has 13 amino acids. Germline CDR1 reads MNHEY; CDR2 reads SMNVEV (reference sequence). CDR3 in DNA: TGTGCCAGCAGTTTTAGCAGGCCCTACGAGCAGTACTTC. It is translated as CASSFSRPYEQYF.

This chain uses TRBV25-1 with TRBJ2-6; D gene uncertain. Per germline, CDR1 MGHDK and CDR2 SYGVNS. V lost 1 base and J lost 1, with 14 bases in between. This CDR3 spans 18 amino acids. This CDR3 reads CASSEFGVGLSGANVLTF. Written as DNA, the CDR3 is TGTGCCAGCAGTGAATTTGGGGTAGGGCTTTCTGGGGCCAACGTCCTGACTTTC.

CDR3 amino acids: CASSASGGAGQPQHF. As DNA, the CDR3 is TGTGCCAGCAGTGCGTCAGGGGGCGCAGGGCAGCCCCAGCATTTT. The V gene is TRBV28, the J gene TRBJ1-5; 8 bases are a match to TRBD1. The CDR3 contains 15 residues. The junction had 10 bases not matched to a gene; V was cut back by 5 bases and J by 7 bases. CDR1 and CDR2 (germline): MDHEN, SYDVKM.

This chain joins TRBV19 and TRBJ2-7; a possible D gene is TRBD1 (7 bases). CDR3 size: 12 residues. In germline, CDR1 is LNHDA, CDR2 SQIVND (reference sequence). V lost 6 bases and J lost 4, with 10 bases in between. The DNA for the CDR3 is TGTGCCAGTAGCAGGGGGGAATACGAGCAGTACTTC. Translation gives CASSRGEYEQYF.

The gene calls are TRBV5-1 and TRBJ2-1, with D unclear. Germline CDR1 reads SGHRS; CDR2 reads YFSETQ. V gave up 4 bases and J gave up 0 bases, with 17 bases separating them. CDR3 length equals 17 residues. CDR3 in amino acids: CASSTGSTPSSYNEQFF. The CDR3 nucleotides are TGCGCCAGCAGCACTGGATCTACCCCGAGCTCCTACAATGAGCAGTTCTTC.

V is TRBV2 and J is TRBJ1-6, with D uncertain. The CDR3 contains 11 residues. V lost 6 bases to trimming and J lost 7 bases, with 4 bases between them. Germline V gene data show CDR1 as SNHLY and CDR2 as FYNNEI. The CDR3 spells CASRENSPLHF. The CDR3 DNA reads TGTGCCAGCAGGGAGAATTCACCCCTCCACTTT.